Detailed here is one T cell receptor (beta chain). Its antigen is unidentified. The sample belongs to a study of shared clonotypes between healthy human individuals. Study-level points and caveats: Even with large depth, rarefaction showed that sorted-subset sequencing was incomplete. Specimens sampled were limited to blood, with tissue repertoires likely differing.

CD45RO-negative, CCR7-positively selected cells formed the naive CD8 fraction, excluding terminally differentiated effector memory CD45RA+ cells. TCRdb keeps only in-frame clones here, not all; method: immunoSEQ multiplex PCR. This sample carries about 2.1 million clones, about 93% of them seen once, and the ten largest clones take roughly 1.7%. Germline trimming cut 1 base from V and 3 bases from J; bases unmatched to any gene: 3. The CDR3 length is 15 residues. CDR1 SGHAT and CDR2 FQNNGV come from the germline V gene. This clonotype was sampled from a man aged 18 to 30 in good health. Some clones in this sample may be carry-over from other donors' samples. Material: naive CD8+ T cells from PBMCs. The chain joins TRBV11-2 to TRBJ2-7; 10 positions agree with TRBD2. The CDR3 loop is CASSLVTSGIYEQYF. The CDR3 DNA sequence: TGTGCCAGCAGCTTAGTAACTAGCGGGATCTACGAGCAGTACTTC.